The clone carrying this T cell receptor beta chain showed up just a few times. Its specificity is not known. CDR3 size: 13 residues. V was pared by 3 bases and J by 3 bases, with 10 bases between. Germline V lookup: CDR1 DFQATT, CDR2 SNEGSKA (reference sequence). Next came a second PCR, run for about 7 to 12 cycles, which used a sample-barcoded 5' primer along with a J-beta primer mix. TCRdb fed the 5' RACE reads into MiXCR, producing one record per CDR3 protein. Seen here are more than 650,000 distinct CDR3 sequences, about 20% observed once, and the top ten hold roughly a fifth. This sample was included in a study of blood T cells in healthy people across ages. Study conclusions and caveats: Per million T cells, TCR beta diversity dropped roughly linearly as age increased.

Isolating PBMCs gave at least 6 million of these cells per sample. Sequences were obtained from blood. The TCR was taken from a man in his sixties or seventies in good health. The rearrangement links TRBV20-1 to TRBJ2-3; a weak D match, TRBD2 (6 bases). CDR3 residues: CSASVEGTDTQYF. The CDR3 region has the DNA TGCAGTGCTAGTGTGGAGGGTACAGATACGCAGTATTTT.